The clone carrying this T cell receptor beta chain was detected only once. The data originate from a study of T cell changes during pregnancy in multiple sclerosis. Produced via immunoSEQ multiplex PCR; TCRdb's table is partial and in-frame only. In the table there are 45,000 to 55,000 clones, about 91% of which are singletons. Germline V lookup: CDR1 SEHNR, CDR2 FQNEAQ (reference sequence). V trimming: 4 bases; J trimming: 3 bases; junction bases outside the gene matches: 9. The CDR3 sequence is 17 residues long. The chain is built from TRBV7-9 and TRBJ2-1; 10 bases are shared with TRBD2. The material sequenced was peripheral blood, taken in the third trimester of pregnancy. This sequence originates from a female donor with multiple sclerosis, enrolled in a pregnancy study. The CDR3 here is CASSSFPSGSDYNEQFF. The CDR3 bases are TGTGCCAGCAGCTCCTTCCCTAGCGGGAGCGACTACAATGAGCAGTTCTTC. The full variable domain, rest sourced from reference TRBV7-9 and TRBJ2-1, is DTGVSQNPRHKITKRGQNVTFRCDPISEHNRLYWYRQTLGQGPEFLTYFQNEAQLEKSRLLSDRFSAERPKGSFSTLEIQRTEQGDSAMYLCASSSFPSGSDYNEQFFGPGTRLTVL.